A selection of T cell receptor beta chains follows, all from one sample in a study of blood T cell repertoires in COVID-19. Measured with immunoSEQ multiplex PCR; TCRdb has only the in-frame clones, and not every one. Of approximately 300,000 clones listed, about 89% are singletons. The sample taken for sequencing was PBMCs or T cells enriched from blood (not recorded which). Source of these receptors: a woman aged 25 to 39 who had recovered from COVID-19. Each CDR3 is given with its conserved first and last residue. The order of the fields is D gene, clone size, J gene, V gene, CDR3 protein, CDR3 DNA. The D gene is left open where the match is weak. Where a row states a size, it is once, few, many or the class of an expanded clone; other rows omit it.

D: .
size: once
J: TRBJ2-5
V: TRBV6-6
CDR3: CASSLQVQDSPQETQYF
DNA: TGTGCCAGCAGTCTCCAGGTTCAGGACAGTCCCCAAGAGACCCAGTACTTC

D: .
size: once
J: TRBJ2-3
V: TRBV3-1/TRBV3-2
CDR3: CASSQTRPTATDTQYF
DNA: TGTGCCAGCAGCCAAACGCGGCCCACGGCTACAGATACGCAGTATTTT

D: TRBD2
size: .
J: TRBJ2-7
V: TRBV4-2
CDR3: CASSQGAGGHEQYF
DNA: TGTGCCAGCAGCCAAGGGGCGGGGGGGCACGAGCAGTACTTC

D: TRBD1
size: .
J: TRBJ2-1
V: TRBV10-3
CDR3: CAISESGTGWMSSYNEQFF
DNA: TGTGCCATCAGTGAGTCGGGGACAGGCTGGATGAGCTCCTACAATGAGCAGTTCTTC

D: TRBD2
size: .
J: TRBJ2-7
V: TRBV12-3/TRBV12-4
CDR3: CASSLNLAGEQYF
DNA: TGTGCCAGCAGTTTAAACCTAGCGGGTGAGCAGTACTTC

D: .
size: .
J: TRBJ1-2
V: TRBV9
CDR3: CASSVGRGAYGYTF
DNA: TGTGCCAGCAGCGTAGGGCGGGGGGCCTACGGCTACACCTTC

D: TRBD2
size: .
J: TRBJ2-3
V: TRBV11-2
CDR3: CASSPFLAGGALGTQYF
DNA: TGTGCCAGCAGCCCGTTTTTGGCGGGGGGGGCCCTCGGCACGCAGTATTTT

D: TRBD2
size: .
J: TRBJ2-2
V: TRBV4-3
CDR3: CASSQEVGLAGGLGELFF
DNA: TGCGCCAGCAGCCAAGAAGTTGGGCTAGCGGGGGGGCTCGGGGAGCTGTTTTTT

D: .
size: .
J: TRBJ2-3
V: TRBV5-1
CDR3: CASSLEVTRGGGTDTQYF
DNA: TGCGCCAGCAGCTTGGAAGTAACACGGGGAGGGGGAACAGATACGCAGTATTTT

D: TRBD1
size: .
J: TRBJ1-1
V: TRBV18
CDR3: CASSHQGAAVEAFF
DNA: TGTGCCAGCTCACATCAGGGGGCAGCGGTTGAAGCTTTCTTT

D: .
size: few
J: TRBJ1-1
V: TRBV10-3
CDR3: CAISESREKAFF
DNA: TGTGCCATCAGTGAGTCGAGAGAGAAAGCTTTCTTT

D: .
size: .
J: TRBJ1-1
V: TRBV9
CDR3: CASSVQGSSAEAFF
DNA: TGTGCCAGCAGCGTACAGGGTAGTAGTGCCGAAGCTTTCTTT

D: .
size: .
J: TRBJ2-3
V: TRBV4-2
CDR3: CASSQVLFSSTDTQYF
DNA: TGTGCCAGCAGCCAAGTACTCTTCTCTAGCACAGATACGCAGTATTTT

D: .
size: .
J: TRBJ2-1
V: TRBV5-1
CDR3: CASSTASDVSYNEQFF
DNA: TGCGCCAGCAGCACTGCTAGCGATGTCTCCTACAATGAGCAGTTCTTC

D: TRBD1
size: .
J: TRBJ1-2
V: TRBV13
CDR3: CASSLRRTGGKLGGYTF
DNA: TGTGCCAGCAGCTTAAGGAGGACAGGGGGAAAACTTGGTGGCTACACCTTC

D: .
size: .
J: TRBJ1-2
V: TRBV5-6
CDR3: CASRGPGVDYTF
DNA: TGTGCCAGCAGGGGCCCAGGGGTCGACTACACCTTC

D: .
size: few
J: TRBJ1-1
V: TRBV5-1
CDR3: CASSESGGSTEAFF
DNA: TGCGCCAGCAGCGAGTCGGGGGGATCCACTGAAGCTTTCTTT

D: TRBD2
size: .
J: TRBJ2-3
V: TRBV19
CDR3: CASSIRTSGGFGTDTQYF
DNA: TGTGCCAGTAGTATCCGGACTAGCGGGGGGTTTGGCACAGATACGCAGTATTTT

D: .
size: .
J: TRBJ2-5
V: TRBV24-1
CDR3: CATSDPARTEESGLQETQYF
DNA: TGTGCCACCAGTGACCCAGCCCGAACCGAAGAGTCAGGCCTCCAAGAGACCCAGTACTTC

D: TRBD2
size: once
J: TRBJ2-5
V: TRBV10-1
CDR3: CASSRSGMETQYF
DNA: TGCGCCAGCAGCCGTAGCGGGATGGAGACCCAGTACTTC

D: TRBD2
size: .
J: TRBJ2-1
V: TRBV10-3
CDR3: CAISLGLAGAASYNEQFF
DNA: TGTGCCATCAGTTTGGGACTAGCGGGGGCCGCCTCCTACAATGAGCAGTTCTTC

D: .
size: .
J: TRBJ2-2
V: TRBV5-4
CDR3: CASSSPGQPGELFF
DNA: TGTGCCAGCAGCTCACCCGGACAGCCCGGGGAGCTGTTTTTT

D: TRBD1
size: .
J: TRBJ1-6
V: TRBV3-1/TRBV3-2
CDR3: CASSREDRSSYNSPLHF
DNA: TGTGCCAGCAGCCGGGAGGACAGGAGCTCCTATAATTCACCCCTCCACTTT

D: .
size: .
J: TRBJ2-3
V: TRBV18
CDR3: CASSPEKVRTDTQYF
DNA: TGTGCCAGCTCACCGGAGAAGGTGCGCACAGATACGCAGTATTTT

D: TRBD1
size: once
J: TRBJ1-2
V: TRBV19
CDR3: CASSNPGTGNYGYTF
DNA: TGTGCCAGTAGTAACCCCGGGACAGGAAACTATGGCTACACCTTC

D: .
size: once
J: TRBJ1-5
V: TRBV18
CDR3: CASSPPNDLRGQPQHF
DNA: TGTGCCAGCTCACCGCCGAATGACCTCAGGGGTCAGCCCCAGCATTTT

D: .
size: .
J: TRBJ1-2
V: TRBV6-2/TRBV6-3
CDR3: CASSYSRMLYTF
DNA: TGTGCCAGCAGTTACTCCAGGATGCTCTACACCTTC

D: .
size: .
J: TRBJ1-2
V: TRBV3-1/TRBV3-2
CDR3: CASSRPGYGYTF
DNA: TGTGCCAGCAGCCGGCCGGGCTATGGCTACACCTTC

D: TRBD1
size: once
J: TRBJ2-1
V: TRBV28
CDR3: CASSLGQANRQFF
DNA: TGTGCCAGCAGTTTAGGACAGGCGAATAGGCAGTTCTTC

D: TRBD1
size: .
J: TRBJ1-2
V: TRBV24-1
CDR3: CATSVGGTGGYTF
DNA: TGTGCCACCAGTGTTGGGGGGACAGGGGGCTACACCTTC

D: .
size: many
J: TRBJ1-2
V: TRBV5-5
CDR3: CASSLDWRDYGYTF
DNA: TGTGCCAGCAGCTTGGATTGGAGGGACTATGGCTACACCTTC

D: .
size: .
J: TRBJ2-1
V: TRBV6-2/TRBV6-3
CDR3: CASSYFGGEQFF
DNA: TGTGCCAGCAGTTACTTCGGTGGTGAGCAGTTCTTC

D: TRBD2
size: .
J: TRBJ2-1
V: TRBV5-4
CDR3: CASSLGLAGLGLREQFF
DNA: TGTGCCAGCAGCTTGGGACTAGCGGGGTTAGGGCTAAGGGAGCAGTTCTTC

D: TRBD2
size: .
J: TRBJ2-1
V: TRBV9
CDR3: CASSVAERAGGYNEQFF
DNA: TGTGCCAGCAGCGTAGCCGAGAGAGCGGGGGGTTACAATGAGCAGTTCTTC

D: .
size: .
J: TRBJ2-1
V: TRBV19
CDR3: CASSRRTAIDNEQFF
DNA: TGTGCCAGTAGTAGGAGGACAGCCATCGACAATGAGCAGTTCTTC

D: TRBD1
size: .
J: TRBJ2-1
V: TRBV19
CDR3: CASSTYPTGNNEQFF
DNA: TGTGCCAGTAGTACCTACCCGACAGGGAACAATGAGCAGTTCTTC

D: .
size: .
J: TRBJ1-5
V: TRBV2
CDR3: CASRTLGGSNQPQHF
DNA: TGTGCCAGCAGGACCCTCGGGGGTAGTAACCAGCCCCAGCATTTT

D: .
size: .
J: TRBJ1-4
V: TRBV27
CDR3: CASSFPPGGPLFF
DNA: TGTGCCAGCAGTTTCCCCCCCGGCGGTCCTCTGTTTTTT

D: TRBD1
size: .
J: TRBJ2-7
V: TRBV28
CDR3: CASSLSGTGGNEQYF
DNA: TGTGCCAGCAGTCTCTCCGGGACAGGGGGCAATGAGCAGTACTTC

D: TRBD1
size: .
J: TRBJ2-5
V: TRBV5-1
CDR3: CASSLQGQGKTQYF
DNA: TGCGCCAGCAGCTTGCAAGGACAGGGGAAGACCCAGTACTTC

D: .
size: .
J: TRBJ2-5
V: TRBV24-1
CDR3: CATSDPNIDSGSYQETQYF
DNA: TGTGCCACCAGTGACCCCAATATAGACAGCGGGTCGTACCAAGAGACCCAGTACTTC

D: .
size: .
J: TRBJ1-5
V: TRBV15
CDR3: CATRESRGSYQPQHF
DNA: TGTGCCACCAGGGAGAGCAGGGGCAGTTATCAGCCCCAGCATTTT

D: .
size: once
J: TRBJ1-1
V: TRBV19
CDR3: CASSPSGGTEAFF
DNA: TGTGCCAGTAGCCCCTCGGGGGGTACTGAAGCTTTCTTT

D: .
size: few
J: TRBJ2-1
V: TRBV5-4
CDR3: CASSSQAAGAYNEQFF
DNA: TGTGCCAGCAGCTCTCAGGCGGCAGGGGCCTACAATGAGCAGTTCTTC

D: .
size: .
J: TRBJ1-1
V: TRBV6-5
CDR3: CASSYGGVNTEAFF
DNA: TGTGCCAGCAGTTACGGGGGCGTGAACACTGAAGCTTTCTTT

D: .
size: .
J: TRBJ2-5
V: TRBV2
CDR3: CASLKGGGAETQYF
DNA: TGTGCCAGCCTAAAGGGGGGGGGTGCGGAGACCCAGTACTTC

D: TRBD1
size: .
J: TRBJ2-1
V: TRBV27
CDR3: CASSPTGGGHNEQFF
DNA: TGTGCCAGCAGTCCCACAGGGGGCGGACATAATGAGCAGTTCTTC

D: TRBD1
size: .
J: TRBJ1-5
V: TRBV10-3
CDR3: CAIRGQGEGNQPQHF
DNA: TGTGCCATCAGAGGACAGGGGGAAGGCAATCAGCCCCAGCATTTT

D: TRBD1
size: once
J: TRBJ1-6
V: TRBV27
CDR3: CASSYGTVNSPLHF
DNA: TGTGCCAGCTCTTACGGGACAGTAAATTCACCCCTCCACTTT

D: .
size: .
J: TRBJ1-2
V: TRBV11-2
CDR3: CASSFSAGNGYTF
DNA: TGTGCCAGCAGCTTCTCAGCAGGGAATGGCTACACCTTC

D: .
size: .
J: TRBJ2-1
V: TRBV4-2
CDR3: CASSPPAGRYNEQFF
DNA: TGTGCCAGCAGCCCACCCGCCGGGAGATACAATGAGCAGTTCTTC

D: .
size: .
J: TRBJ2-5
V: TRBV24-1
CDR3: CATSDSMEGETQYF
DNA: TGTGCCACCAGTGATTCGATGGAGGGGGAGACCCAGTACTTC

D: TRBD1
size: .
J: TRBJ1-1
V: TRBV5-1
CDR3: CASSLSFRDSEAFF
DNA: TGCGCCAGCAGCTTGTCTTTCCGGGACAGTGAAGCTTTCTTT

D: .
size: .
J: TRBJ1-1
V: TRBV11-2
CDR3: CASSLDHRAGEAFF
DNA: TGTGCCAGCAGCTTAGATCACAGGGCAGGTGAAGCTTTCTTT

D: .
size: .
J: TRBJ2-7
V: TRBV10-2
CDR3: CASSEGYGASYEQYF
DNA: TGCGCCAGCAGTGAGGGGTATGGGGCTTCCTACGAGCAGTACTTC

D: TRBD2
size: .
J: TRBJ2-3
V: TRBV2
CDR3: CASSPSGASTDTQYF
DNA: TGTGCCAGCAGTCCTAGCGGGGCCAGCACAGATACGCAGTATTTT

D: .
size: .
J: TRBJ1-4
V: TRBV21-1
CDR3: CASSKGVQGAPGNEKLFF
DNA: TGTGCCAGCAGCAAAGGGGTACAGGGGGCGCCCGGTAATGAAAAACTGTTTTTT

D: TRBD2
size: .
J: TRBJ2-3
V: TRBV6-4
CDR3: CASSDGGGATDTQYF
DNA: TGTGCCAGCAGTGACGGCGGGGGGGCCACAGATACGCAGTATTTT